This T cell receptor beta chain was identified during a study of read filtering for tumor transcriptome and immune sequencing. Study information: Patients were about 17 male and approximately 15 female, mean age approximately 70 years, range about 47 to 85. DNase treatment preceded whole-transcriptome library preparation. TCR-mapped reads were about 4 to 11 million with IR-seq versus about 85 to 1273 with RNA-seq.

From about 0.4 ug of RNA, a library with molecular barcoded alpha/delta and beta/gamma adaptors was made. Each CDR3 protein is one row after TCRdb ran MiXCR on the reads. The sample includes over 35,000 distinct CDR3 sequences, over 9.5% of them seen just once. The sample holds many counts of this clonotype. The CDR3 covers 13 residues. Trimming cost V 5 bases and J 2 bases; bases outside gene matches: 3. CDR1 and CDR2 from the germline V gene are SGHVS and FQNEAQ. The sequence derives from a donor over 35 with multiple myeloma. V usage is TRBV7-8 and J usage is TRBJ2-7, with TRBD2 matching 7 bases. The sample was a population of CD138-negative cells sorted from bone marrow. This CDR3 reads CASSPGGTYEQYF. CDR3 nucleotides: TGTGCCAGCAGCCCGGGGGGTACCTACGAGCAGTACTTC.